The present T cell receptor (beta chain) was sequenced within a study of blood T cell repertoires in COVID-19. In the study overall: The samples span acute and convalescent COVID-19 from the United States, Italy and Spain. Sources were T cells, B-cell-depleted T cells, or PBMCs; the material itself was cDNA or gDNA.

This clone was counted a few times. Sequenced by immunoSEQ multiplex PCR; TCRdb stores in-frame clones only, minus some. The sample lists around 62,000 clones; approximately 94% were seen once. With V trimmed by 11 bases and J by 6 bases, 12 bases remained unmatched. CDR3 length: 14 residues. The germline CDR1 and CDR2 sequences are SNHLY and FYNNEI. The source material was peripheral blood. The clonotype comes from a man between 65 and 85 years old with active COVID-19. The rearrangement uses TRBV2 and TRBJ1-5, with 8 bases lining up with TRBD1. CDR3 loop: CAGAQGGFGQPQHF. The CDR3 region has the DNA TGTGCCGGAGCACAGGGGGGATTCGGTCAGCCCCAGCATTTT.